Following are 31 T cell receptor beta chains from one sample sequenced in a study of shared clonotypes between healthy human individuals. The method was immunoSEQ multiplex PCR; TCRdb's version includes in-frame clones alone and lacks a portion of them. The sample gives a few million clones, over 90% of which show up once; about 0.39% is in the top ten. The sequenced material came from naive CD4+ T cells from PBMCs. As for subset: CD45RA+ positively selected. Receptors originate from a man between 18 and 35 years old in good health. Some clones in this sample may be carry-over from other donors' samples.

The chain couples TRBV7-2 to TRBJ2-7, with 8 bases aligning to TRBD1. The trim removed 5 bases at V and 0 bases at J, leaving 3 bases unmatched. The CDR3 consists of 14 residues. CDR1 is SGHTA, CDR2 FQGNSA, per germline. The CDR3: CASSRRGHSYEQYF. The DNA of the CDR3 is TGTGCCAGCAGCCGCAGGGGGCACTCCTACGAGCAGTACTTC.

This chain joins TRBV6-1 and TRBJ1-1; D gene uncertain. V lost 4 bases and J lost 0, with 15 bases in between. This CDR3 has 16 amino acids. The V gene's germline CDR1 is MNHNS and CDR2 SASEGT. CDR3 nucleotide sequence: TGTGCCAGCAGTGGCGCCAGCCTTGGAATGAACACTGAAGCTTTCTTT. It translates to CASSGASLGMNTEAFF.

The chain recombines TRBV10-1 with TRBJ2-2; a possible D gene is TRBD1 (6 bases). The V end lost 6 bases, the J end lost 0 bases, and 8 bases lay between the germline ends. CDR1 is WNHNN and CDR2 is SYGVQD in the germline V gene (reference sequence). The CDR3 is 14 amino acids. The CDR3 loop is CASRDSSNTGELFF. DNA for the CDR3: TGCGCCAGCAGGGACAGCTCGAACACCGGGGAGCTGTTTTTT.

The genes are TRBV7-2 and TRBJ2-1; D may match TRBD1 or TRBD2 (5 bases each). The CDR3 totals 12 residues. Germline V CDR1 and CDR2: SGHTA, FQGNSA. The V end lost 3 bases, the J end lost 9 bases, and 9 bases lay between the germline ends. CDR3 in DNA: TGTGCCAGCAGCTTCAGGGACCGTGAGCAGTTCTTC. The encoded protein is CASSFRDREQFF.

The chain employs TRBV6-6 and TRBJ1-4; weak D call: TRBD1 (5 bases). The CDR3 loop spans 15 amino acids. Germline-derived CDR1 and CDR2 are MNHNY and SVGAGI (reference sequence). With 6 bases removed from V and 2 bases from J, the gap between germline ends came to 13 bases. This CDR3 is CASRIRVTTNEKLFF. DNA of the CDR3: TGTGCCAGCAGAATCAGGGTTACGACTAATGAAAAACTGTTTTTT.

The V call is TRBV7-8, the J call TRBJ2-7; TRBD2 aligns across 8 bases. V was pared by 4 bases and J by 7 bases, with 12 bases of the junction left unmatched. The CDR3 is 15 residues long. CDR1 and CDR2 (germline): SGHVS, FQNEAQ. The CDR3 DNA reads as TGTGCCAGCAGCTCCCGCATTGCGGGGGGCCGGGAGCAGTACTTC. This translates into CASSSRIAGGREQYF.

This chain joins TRBV28 and TRBJ2-1; D is possibly TRBD2 (6 bases). The CDR3 loop spans 16 amino acids. Trimming shortened V by 2 bases and J by 7 bases, and 18 bases separated the two germline ends. In germline, CDR1 is MDHEN, CDR2 SYDVKM. The CDR3 sequence is CASSLGRRGPPNEQFF. The CDR3 bases are TGTGCCAGCAGTTTAGGGAGGCGGGGCCCTCCGAATGAGCAGTTCTTC.

The V gene is TRBV29-1, the J gene TRBJ1-2; TRBD1 agrees at 7 bases. Germline V gene data show CDR1 as SQVTM and CDR2 as ANQGSEA. Unmatched junction bases numbered 6, after V lost 3 bases and J lost 2 bases. The CDR3 is 14 amino acids. CDR3 bases: TGCAGCGTTGAGAGACAGGGAGCCAACTATGGCTACACCTTC. Amino acids: CSVERQGANYGYTF.

V gene TRBV7-2 combines with J gene TRBJ2-1, with D possibly matching TRBD1 (5 bases). V lost 5 bases and J 12 bases, leaving 17 bases between the germline ends. CDR3 length equals 13 residues. Germline V gene data show CDR1 as SGHTA and CDR2 as FQGNSA. The CDR3 loop reads CASSPPPQGPQFF. The DNA for the CDR3 is TGTGCCAGCAGCCCCCCTCCCCAGGGTCCGCAGTTCTTC.

A remark on this clone: The identical CDR3 is also encoded by other nucleotide sequences in the sample. The chain recombines TRBV5-1 with TRBJ2-5, with D maybe TRBD1 (6 bases). Per germline, CDR1 SGHRS and CDR2 YFSETQ. CDR3 length: 14 amino acids. Trimming removed 0 bases at V and 4 bases at J, with 10 bases between. The CDR3 region is CASSLATGRETQYF. The CDR3 coding sequence is TGCGCCAGCAGCTTGGCAACAGGGAGAGAGACCCAGTACTTC.

V is TRBV7-9 and J is TRBJ1-1, with D possibly matching TRBD1 (5 bases). The V and J ends lost 2 bases and 2 bases respectively, with 9 bases between them. The CDR3 is made up of 14 amino acids. CDR1 SEHNR and CDR2 FQNEAQ come from the germline V gene (reference sequence). The CDR3, as DNA: TGTGCCAGCAGCTTAAATGGGGGTAACACTGAAGCTTTCTTT. The encoded protein is CASSLNGGNTEAFF.

The V call is TRBV5-1, the J call TRBJ1-4; TRBD1 is a possible D gene (5 bases). Germline assignment: CDR1 SGHRS and CDR2 YFSETQ. V was clipped by 0 bases and J by 7 bases, with 16 bases between them. The CDR3 consists of 16 residues. Here the CDR3 reads CASSLGLGGSGEKLFF. In nucleotides, the CDR3 is TGCGCCAGCAGCTTGGGCCTCGGGGGGTCTGGTGAAAAACTGTTTTTT. The whole variable domain, remainder taken from reference TRBV5-1 and TRBJ1-4, is KAGVTQTPRYLIKTRGQQVTLSCSPISGHRSVSWYQQTPGQGLQFLFEYFSETQRNKGNFPGRFSGRQFSNSRSEMNVSTLELGDSALYLCASSLGLGGSGEKLFFGSGTQLSVL.

Notes on this clone: Other DNA sequences from this sample encode an identical CDR3 as well. The rearrangement links TRBV28 to TRBJ2-4, with unresolved D. Looked up from germline, CDR1 is MDHEN and CDR2 is SYDVKM. Deletions cut 4 bases from V and 0 bases from J, with 4 bases between. CDR3 size: 13 residues. The CDR3 bases are TGTGCCAGCAGTTCTTTAGCCAAAAACATTCAGTACTTC. Amino acids: CASSSLAKNIQYF.

The chain links TRBV6-5 to TRBJ2-2; 8 bases are shared with TRBD2. V was pared by 7 bases and J by 3 bases, with 7 bases of the junction left unmatched. CDR3 length equals 15 residues. CDR1 MNHEY and CDR2 SVGAGI come from the germline V gene. The CDR3 DNA sequence: TGTGCCAGCAAGGGCGCGGGGGGCCACACCGGGGAGCTGTTTTTT. Translation gives CASKGAGGHTGELFF.

This sequence joins TRBV5-1 and TRBJ2-7; TRBD1 agrees at 7 bases. V lost 0 bases to trimming and J lost 5 bases; unmatched junction nucleotides: 8. The CDR3 covers 15 residues. Germline CDR1 reads SGHRS; CDR2 reads YFSETQ. This CDR3 reads CASSLGQGYPNEQYF. The DNA of the CDR3 is TGCGCCAGCAGCTTGGGACAGGGATATCCTAACGAGCAGTACTTC.

The chain combines TRBV21-1 with TRBJ2-7; TRBD1 was called by the table and not checked on the DNA. TRBV21-1 is recorded as a pseudogene. The CDR3 loop spans 14 amino acids. CDR3: CASSLDRDHYEQYF. The CDR3 DNA is TGTGCCAGCAGCCTGGACAGGGACCACTACGAGCAGTACTTC.

Notes on this clone: Other DNA sequences from this sample encode an identical CDR3 as well. The chain recombines TRBV19 with TRBJ2-7, with 7 bases aligning to TRBD1. This CDR3 spans 14 amino acids. The trim removed 6 bases at V and 0 bases at J, leaving 5 bases unmatched. Germline V gene data show CDR1 as LNHDA and CDR2 as SQIVND (reference sequence). The CDR3: CASSRQGSSYEQYF. CDR3 bases: TGTGCCAGTAGCAGACAGGGAAGCTCCTACGAGCAGTACTTC.

This clone was recorded a few times. The chain carries TRBV9 and TRBJ1-1; perhaps TRBD1 as D (5 bases). Germline V lookup: CDR1 SGDLS, CDR2 YYNGEE. The CDR3 has 15 amino acids. V lost 0 bases to trimming and J lost 1 base, with 10 bases between them. CDR3 sequence reads: CASSVVGGRNTEAFF. The CDR3, as DNA: TGTGCCAGCAGCGTAGTTGGGGGGAGGAACACTGAAGCTTTCTTT.

This sequence joins TRBV11-2 and TRBJ2-7; a possible D gene is TRBD1 (5 bases). With 6 bases removed from V and 6 bases from J, the gap between germline ends came to 9 bases. Germline lookup yields CDR1 SGHAT and CDR2 FQNNGV. The CDR3 contains 11 residues. The CDR3 is CASRAGFEQYF. The DNA of the CDR3 is TGTGCCAGCAGGGCAGGGTTCGAGCAGTACTTC.

The chain uses TRBV5-1 and TRBJ2-7, with 14 bases matching TRBD2. Germline V CDR1 and CDR2: SGHRS, YFSETQ. Trimming removed 4 bases from V and 7 bases from J; junction bases left unmatched: 13. This CDR3 has 17 residues. The CDR3 region is CASSQTPGLAGVGEQYF. CDR3 DNA: TGCGCCAGCAGCCAAACACCGGGACTAGCGGGAGTAGGGGAGCAGTACTTC.

The V gene is TRBV30, the J gene TRBJ2-7; D possibly matches TRBD1 or TRBD2 (6 bases each). The CDR3 covers 14 residues. Germline-derived CDR1 and CDR2 are GTSNPN and SVGIG (reference sequence). CDR3 sequence: CVSSPGALPYEQYF. DNA of the CDR3: TGTGTCTCCTCGCCGGGGGCTCTGCCCTACGAGCAGTACTTC.

The gene calls are TRBV19 and TRBJ1-2, with D maybe TRBD1 (5 bases). This CDR3 spans 15 amino acids. Germline CDR1 LNHDA, CDR2 SQIVND (reference sequence). V lost 3 bases and J 4 bases, leaving 15 bases between the germline ends. CDR3 protein: CASSMTAARRYGYTF. CDR3 sequence (DNA): TGTGCCAGTAGTATGACAGCCGCAAGACGCTATGGCTACACCTTC.

The rearrangement uses TRBV6-5 and TRBJ2-7; D gene uncertain. Germline V CDR1 and CDR2: MNHEY, SVGAGI. This CDR3 is built from 14 residues. V lost 6 bases to trimming and J lost 2 bases, with 14 bases between them. The CDR3 is CASRRTGPPYEQYF. CDR3 in DNA: TGTGCCAGCAGGCGGACCGGGCCTCCCTACGAGCAGTACTTC.

A single count supports this clone. The chain joins TRBV18 to TRBJ2-7; TRBD1 matches at 7 bases. V dropped 3 bases and J dropped 6; count of bases not matched to a gene: 8. The germline V gene has CDR1 KGHSH and CDR2 LQKENI. The CDR3 runs 14 residues. CDR3 sequence: CASSPSQTGREQYF. CDR3 nucleotides: TGTGCCAGCTCACCGTCCCAGACAGGGCGCGAGCAGTACTTC.

The genes are TRBV6-5 and TRBJ1-2, with D perhaps TRBD1 (6 bases). Germline V gene lookup returns CDR1 MNHEY and CDR2 SVGAGI. V gave up 0 bases and J gave up 5 bases, with 16 bases separating them. The CDR3 loop spans 16 amino acids. CDR3 region: CASSYSKGTPPYGYTF. The CDR3 DNA reads as TGTGCCAGCAGTTACTCGAAAGGGACACCTCCTTATGGCTACACCTTC.

The rearrangement uses TRBV20-1 and TRBJ2-5; no reliable D call. CDR1 and CDR2 from the germline V gene are DFQATT and SNEGSKA (reference sequence). V shed 8 bases and J shed 5 bases, with 9 bases lying between them. This CDR3 comprises 10 residues. CDR3 residues: CSCRVETQYF. In DNA form, the CDR3 reads TGCAGTTGTCGGGTGGAGACCCAGTACTTC.

The CDR3 here is CASSFSETNQPQHF. The CDR3 bases are TGTGCCAGCAGTTTTTCGGAAACTAATCAGCCCCAGCATTTT. The chain is built from TRBV27 and TRBJ1-5; the D is unclear. The CDR3 is made up of 14 amino acids. V lost 3 bases, J lost 4 bases, and 10 bases lay in between. Per the germline V gene, CDR1 is MNHEY and CDR2 is SMNVEV (reference sequence).

This clone has just a few counts. The sample carries other DNA sequences with the same CDR3. This chain uses TRBV4-1 with TRBJ1-5; the match to TRBD1 covers 10 bases. Per germline, CDR1 MGHRA and CDR2 YSYEKL. The CDR3 extends over 14 amino acids. V trimming: 4 bases; J trimming: 5 bases; junction bases outside the gene matches: 2. CDR3 sequence: CASSPGTGDQPQHF. CDR3 in DNA: TGCGCCAGCAGCCCAGGGACAGGGGATCAGCCCCAGCATTTT.

The V and J genes are TRBV5-4 and TRBJ1-6; perhaps TRBD1 as D (6 bases). This CDR3 contains 15 residues. V shed 1 base and J shed 10 bases, with 15 bases lying between them. CDR1 is SGHNT, CDR2 YYREEE, per germline (reference sequence). CDR3 in amino acids: CASSLTPLGGSPLHF. CDR3 DNA: TGTGCCAGCAGCTTGACCCCCCTCGGGGGCTCACCCCTCCACTTT.

This clone was seen once. The V call is TRBV6-6, the J call TRBJ2-2; D is undetermined. CDR1 MNHNY and CDR2 SVGAGI come from the germline V gene (reference sequence). This CDR3 has 15 residues. V was cut by 3 bases and J by 4 bases, with 12 bases left in between. CDR3: CASSYDRSGTGELFF. For the CDR3, the DNA is TGTGCCAGCAGTTATGACCGATCGGGCACCGGGGAGCTGTTTTTT.

The V and J genes are TRBV5-1 and TRBJ1-2; no reliable D call. Germline V gene data show CDR1 as SGHRS and CDR2 as YFSETQ. Trimming left V 7 bases short and J 8 bases short, with 27 bases between. The CDR3 spans 16 residues. CDR3 sequence (DNA): TGCGCCAGCGCGAGTAGCGTAAACACTCCCGGAGTGGGCTACACCTTC. Its translation is CASASSVNTPGVGYTF.